Listed here are 14 T cell receptor beta chains from one sample, sequenced in a study of CD8+ T cells in alopecia areata. RNA was extracted and reverse transcribed into cDNA as the sequencing template. Data came from immunoSEQ multiplex PCR; TCRdb stores just in-frame clones and leaves some out. There are some 150,000 clones in the sample; approximately 60% occur only once, and 30% to 45% lies in the top ten. Sequencing was carried out using CD8+ T cells sorted from blood. The source is a human donor in good health.

The chain has TRBV7-2 and TRBJ1-5; D uncertain. The CDR3 runs 15 residues. In germline, CDR1 is SGHTA, CDR2 FQGNSA. Trimming took 6 bases from V and 1 from J, leaving 13 bases between them. The CDR3 loop reads CASSKEPDSNQPQHF. CDR3 coding DNA: TGTGCCAGCAGTAAAGAGCCCGACAGCAATCAGCCCCAGCATTTT.

This clone was observed a handful of times. This CDR3 is also generated by other DNA sequences in the sample. The chain uses TRBV6-5 and TRBJ1-4; D is unresolved. Germline loops: CDR1 MNHEY, CDR2 SVGAGI. The CDR3 has 11 residues. V lost 6 bases to trimming and J lost 8 bases, with 7 bases between them. DNA for the CDR3: TGTGCCAGCAGCTCCGGGGAAAAACTGTTTTTT. This encodes CASSSGEKLFF.

This chain joins TRBV11-2 and TRBJ1-5, with D maybe TRBD1 (5 bases). The CDR3 runs 13 residues. The ends were cut back, 5 bases at V and 2 bases at J, with 7 bases in the middle. Germline CDR1 and CDR2: SGHAT and FQNNGV. The CDR3 is CASSRDRNQPQHF. In DNA form, the CDR3 reads TGTGCCAGCAGCCGGGACCGCAATCAGCCCCAGCATTTT.

This clone was seen only a few times. The V call is TRBV28, the J call TRBJ2-4; D gene ambiguous. The CDR3 is 12 residues long. The V and J ends lost 3 bases and 9 bases respectively, with 9 bases between them. Per germline, CDR1 MDHEN and CDR2 SYDVKM. The CDR3: CASSFNVFIQYF. In nucleotides, the CDR3 is TGTGCCAGCAGTTTTAACGTGTTCATTCAGTACTTC.

The chain carries TRBV30 and TRBJ1-2; perhaps TRBD1 as D (5 bases). Germline V CDR1 and CDR2: GTSNPN, SVGIG (reference sequence). This CDR3 spans 12 amino acids. V shed 4 bases and J shed 8 bases, with 14 bases lying between them. DNA of the CDR3: TGTGCCTGGAAGGTATCGGGGGGAGGCTACACCTTC. The encoded protein is CAWKVSGGGYTF.

This chain joins TRBV7-8 and TRBJ2-1; a weak D match, TRBD2 (6 bases). Germline assignment: CDR1 SGHVS and CDR2 FQNEAQ. The CDR3 sequence is 15 residues long. V was shortened by 2 bases and J by 0 bases, with 8 bases between the two germline ends. CDR3 protein: CASSLRGSSYNEQFF. CDR3 DNA: TGTGCCAGCAGCTTACGGGGGAGCTCCTACAATGAGCAGTTCTTC.

V usage is TRBV25-1 and J usage is TRBJ2-7; TRBD2 agrees at 12 bases. Per germline, CDR1 MGHDK and CDR2 SYGVNS. This CDR3 is built from 16 residues. J was trimmed by 2 bases and V by 4 bases; bases with no gene match: 6. In DNA form, the CDR3 reads TGTGCCAGCAGTGGTACTAGCGGGAGGACAACCTACGAGCAGTACTTC. Translating it yields CASSGTSGRTTYEQYF.

The chain employs TRBV18 and TRBJ1-1; D ambiguous. V was shortened by 3 bases and J by 1 base, with 9 bases between the two germline ends. Germline loops: CDR1 KGHSH, CDR2 LQKENI. The CDR3 is made up of 14 amino acids. The CDR3 coding sequence is TGTGCCAGCTCACCTTGGGTCTCGAACACTGAAGCTTTCTTT. Amino acid sequence: CASSPWVSNTEAFF. Full variable domain (remainder filled in from reference TRBV18 and TRBJ1-1): NAGVMQNPRHLVRRRGQEARLRCSPMKGHSHVYWYRQLPEEGLKFMVYLQKENIIDESGMPKERFSAEFPKEGPSILRIQQVVRGDSAAYFCASSPWVSNTEAFFGQGTRLTVV.

The chain links TRBV6-6 to TRBJ1-1; D remains ambiguous. Trimming pared 0 bases from V and 3 bases from J, leaving 11 bases between. This CDR3 is 15 amino acids long. Germline CDR1 MNHNY, CDR2 SVGAGI (reference sequence). The CDR3 is CASSYSKGMYTEAFF. The DNA of the CDR3 is TGTGCCAGCAGTTACTCTAAGGGCATGTACACTGAAGCTTTCTTT.

The rearrangement links TRBV25-1 to TRBJ2-1; 7 bases agree with TRBD2. Germline V gene sequence: CDR1 MGHDK, CDR2 SYGVNS. With V trimmed by 10 bases and J by 8 bases, 23 bases remained unmatched. The CDR3 has 17 residues. Here the CDR3 reads CATNRGNRAGDLDEQFF. In nucleotides, the CDR3 is TGTGCCACCAACCGTGGGAATCGGGCGGGAGATTTAGATGAGCAGTTCTTC. Full variable domain (rest looked up from reference TRBV25-1 and TRBJ2-1): EADIYQTPRYLVIGTGKKITLECSQTMGHDKMYWYQQDPGMELHLIHYSYGVNSTEKGDLSSESTVSRIRTEHFPLTLESARPSHTSQYLCATNRGNRAGDLDEQFFGPGTRLTVL.

The V call is TRBV4-1, the J call TRBJ1-1; 7 bases map to TRBD1. Germline trimming cut 4 bases from V and 4 bases from J; bases unmatched to any gene: 18. From germline, CDR1 is MGHRA and CDR2 YSYEKL. The CDR3 consists of 18 residues. CDR3 nucleotides: TGCGCCAGCAGCCCCGTCGAGATTTGGGACAGTCTTTCCACTGAAGCTTTCTTT. It yields the protein CASSPVEIWDSLSTEAFF.

The V gene is TRBV4-1, the J gene TRBJ2-5; D not certain. V dropped 0 bases and J dropped 1 base, with 0 bases sitting between them. CDR1 is MGHRA, CDR2 YSYEKL, per germline. The CDR3 runs to 12 residues. The CDR3 loop is CASSQDQETQYF. CDR3 nucleotide sequence: TGCGCCAGCAGCCAAGACCAAGAGACCCAGTACTTC.

CDR3 DNA: TGTGCCAGCGGACAGGACTTCTCTGGGGCCAACGTCCTGACTTTC. Translated, it gives CASGQDFSGANVLTF. The V and J genes are TRBV6-5 and TRBJ2-6; TRBD1 matches at 7 bases. Germline lookup yields CDR1 MNHEY and CDR2 SVGAGI. The J segment lost 0 bases and the V segment lost 8 bases, leaving 4 bases of the junction unmatched. The CDR3 sequence is 15 residues long.

In regard to this clone: Other DNA sequences from this sample encode an identical CDR3 as well. The rearrangement uses TRBV9 and TRBJ1-2; the D gene is possibly TRBD1 (5 bases). The length of the CDR3 is 12 residues. V dropped 3 bases and J dropped 4 bases, with 7 bases sitting between them. The germline V gene has CDR1 SGDLS and CDR2 YYNGEE. The CDR3 DNA reads TGTGCCAGCAGCGGAGACAGCTATGGCTACACCTTC. It codes for CASSGDSYGYTF.